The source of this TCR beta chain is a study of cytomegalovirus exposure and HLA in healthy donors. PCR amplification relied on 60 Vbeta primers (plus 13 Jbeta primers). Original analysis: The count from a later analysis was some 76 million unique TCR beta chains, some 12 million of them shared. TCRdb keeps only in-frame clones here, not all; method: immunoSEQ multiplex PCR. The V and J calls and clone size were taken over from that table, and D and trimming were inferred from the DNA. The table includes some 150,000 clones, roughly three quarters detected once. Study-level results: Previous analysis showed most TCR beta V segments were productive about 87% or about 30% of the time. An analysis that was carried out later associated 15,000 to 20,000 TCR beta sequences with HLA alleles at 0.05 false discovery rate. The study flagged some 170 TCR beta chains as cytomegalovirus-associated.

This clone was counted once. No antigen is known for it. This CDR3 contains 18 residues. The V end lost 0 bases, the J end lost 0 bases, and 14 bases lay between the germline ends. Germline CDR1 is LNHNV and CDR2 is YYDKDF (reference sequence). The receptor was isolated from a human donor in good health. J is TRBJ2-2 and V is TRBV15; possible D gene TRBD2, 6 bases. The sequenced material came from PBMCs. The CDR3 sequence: CATSRDRGTAPNTGELFF. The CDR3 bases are TGTGCCACCAGCAGAGATCGGGGGACGGCCCCGAACACCGGGGAGCTGTTTTTT.